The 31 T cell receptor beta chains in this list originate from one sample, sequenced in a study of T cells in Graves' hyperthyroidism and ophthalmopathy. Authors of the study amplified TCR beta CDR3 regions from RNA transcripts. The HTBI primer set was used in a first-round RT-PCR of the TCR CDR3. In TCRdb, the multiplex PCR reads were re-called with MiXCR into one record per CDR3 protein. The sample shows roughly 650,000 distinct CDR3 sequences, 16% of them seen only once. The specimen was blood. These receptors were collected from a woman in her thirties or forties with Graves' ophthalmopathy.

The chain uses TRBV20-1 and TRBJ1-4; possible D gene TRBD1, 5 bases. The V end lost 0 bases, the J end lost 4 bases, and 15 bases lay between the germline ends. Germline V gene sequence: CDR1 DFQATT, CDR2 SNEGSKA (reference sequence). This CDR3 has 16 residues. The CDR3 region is CSARDPSRGHNEKLFF. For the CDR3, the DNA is TGCAGTGCTAGAGACCCCTCTAGGGGCCATAATGAAAAACTGTTTTTT.

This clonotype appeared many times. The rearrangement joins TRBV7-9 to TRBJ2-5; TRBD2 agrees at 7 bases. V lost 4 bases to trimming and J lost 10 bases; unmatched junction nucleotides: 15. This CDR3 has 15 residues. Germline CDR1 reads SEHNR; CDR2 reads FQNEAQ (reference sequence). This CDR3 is CASSSRRLAASDQYF. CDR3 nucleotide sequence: TGTGCCAGCAGCTCACGTCGGCTAGCGGCCAGCGACCAGTACTTC.

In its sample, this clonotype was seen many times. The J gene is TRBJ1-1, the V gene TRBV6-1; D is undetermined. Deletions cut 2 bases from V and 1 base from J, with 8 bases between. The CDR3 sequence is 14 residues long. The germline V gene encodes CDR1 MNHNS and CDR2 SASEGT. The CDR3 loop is CASSEPGGNTEAFF. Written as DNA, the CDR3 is TGTGCCAGCAGTGAACCAGGAGGGAACACTGAAGCTTTCTTT.

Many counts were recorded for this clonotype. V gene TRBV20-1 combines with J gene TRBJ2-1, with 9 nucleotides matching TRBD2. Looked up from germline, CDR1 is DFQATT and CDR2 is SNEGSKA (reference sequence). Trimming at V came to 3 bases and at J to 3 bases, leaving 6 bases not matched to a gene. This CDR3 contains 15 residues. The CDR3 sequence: CSASRAGGNYNEQFF. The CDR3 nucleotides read TGCAGTGCTAGCAGGGCGGGAGGGAACTACAATGAGCAGTTCTTC.

Here the CDR3 reads CASSPPGTGVGTQYF. Written as DNA, the CDR3 is TGTGCCAGCTCACCACCCGGGACAGGGGTCGGGACCCAGTACTTC. The V call is TRBV18, the J call TRBJ2-5; TRBD1 aligns across 10 bases. The CDR3 has 15 amino acids. Germline assignment: CDR1 KGHSH and CDR2 LQKENI. J was trimmed by 7 bases and V by 0 bases; bases with no gene match: 5.

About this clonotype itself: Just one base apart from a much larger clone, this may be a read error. The CDR3 here is CASSLGANSYNERFF. CDR3 DNA sequence: TGTGCCAGCAGCTTAGGGGCCAACTCCTACAATGAGCGGTTCTTC. This chain uses TRBV7-2 with TRBJ2-1; D ambiguous. CDR3 length: 15 residues. CDR1 and CDR2 from the germline V gene are SGHTA and FQGNSA.

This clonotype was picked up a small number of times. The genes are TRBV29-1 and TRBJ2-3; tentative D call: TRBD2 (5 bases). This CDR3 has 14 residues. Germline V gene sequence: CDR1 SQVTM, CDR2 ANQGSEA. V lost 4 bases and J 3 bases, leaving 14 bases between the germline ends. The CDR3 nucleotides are TGCAGCGTTGGCTGGGGTCGGAGGACAGATACGCAGTATTTT. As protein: CSVGWGRRTDTQYF.

DNA for the CDR3: TGTGCCAGCAGACAGGGGGCAAACTATGGCTACACCTTC. Protein: CASRQGANYGYTF. The genes are TRBV6-1 and TRBJ1-2; TRBD1 matches at 9 bases. The CDR3 length is 13 residues. Looked up from germline, CDR1 is MNHNS and CDR2 is SASEGT. The J segment lost 2 bases and the V segment lost 6 bases, leaving 1 base of the junction unmatched.

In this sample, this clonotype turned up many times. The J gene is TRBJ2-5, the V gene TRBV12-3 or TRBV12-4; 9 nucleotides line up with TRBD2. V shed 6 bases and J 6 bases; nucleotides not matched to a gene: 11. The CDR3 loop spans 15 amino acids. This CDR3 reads CASRPSAGGPQTQYF. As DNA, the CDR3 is TGTGCCAGCAGGCCGTCAGCGGGAGGCCCCCAGACCCAGTACTTC.

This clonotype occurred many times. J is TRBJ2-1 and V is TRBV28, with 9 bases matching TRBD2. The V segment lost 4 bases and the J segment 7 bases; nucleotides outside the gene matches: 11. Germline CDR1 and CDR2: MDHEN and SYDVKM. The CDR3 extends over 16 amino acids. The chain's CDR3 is CASSSLGREGINEQFF. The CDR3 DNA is TGTGCCAGCAGTTCCCTAGGGCGGGAGGGAATTAATGAGCAGTTCTTC.

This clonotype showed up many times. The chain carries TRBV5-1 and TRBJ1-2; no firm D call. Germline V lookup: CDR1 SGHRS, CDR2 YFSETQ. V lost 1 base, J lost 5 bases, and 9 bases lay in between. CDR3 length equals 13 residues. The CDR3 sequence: CASSLNSPYGYTF. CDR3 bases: TGCGCCAGCAGCTTGAACAGCCCTTATGGCTACACCTTC.

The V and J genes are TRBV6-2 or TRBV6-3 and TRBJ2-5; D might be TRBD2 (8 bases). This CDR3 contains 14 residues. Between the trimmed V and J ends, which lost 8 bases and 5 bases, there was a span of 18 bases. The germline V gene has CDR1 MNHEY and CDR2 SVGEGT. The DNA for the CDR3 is TGTGCCAGCCGAACGGGAGGGGGCCGGGAGACCCAGTACTTC. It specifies CASRTGGGRETQYF.

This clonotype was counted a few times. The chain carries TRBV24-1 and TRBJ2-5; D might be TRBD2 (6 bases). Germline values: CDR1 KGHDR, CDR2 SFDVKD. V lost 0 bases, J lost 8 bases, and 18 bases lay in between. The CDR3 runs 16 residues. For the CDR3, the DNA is TGTGCCACCAGTGATTTGCAGTCAGGACCGGAGGGCACCCAGTACTTC. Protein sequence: CATSDLQSGPEGTQYF.

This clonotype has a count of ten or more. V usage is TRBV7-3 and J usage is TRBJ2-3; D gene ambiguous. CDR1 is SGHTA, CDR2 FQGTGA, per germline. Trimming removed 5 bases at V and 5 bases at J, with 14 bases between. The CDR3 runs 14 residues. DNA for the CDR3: TGTGCCAGCAGCCTTAGTGGGGTGGAAGATACGCAGTATTTT. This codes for CASSLSGVEDTQYF.

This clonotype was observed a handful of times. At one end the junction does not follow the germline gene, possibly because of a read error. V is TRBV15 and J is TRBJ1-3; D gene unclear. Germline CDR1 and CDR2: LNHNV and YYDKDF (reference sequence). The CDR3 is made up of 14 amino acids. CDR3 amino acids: CATSRDFTGNPIYF. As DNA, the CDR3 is TGTGCCACCAGCAGAGATTTCACCGGAAACCCCATATATTTT. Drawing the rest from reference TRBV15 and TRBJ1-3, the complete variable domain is DAMVIQNPRYQVTQFGKPVTLSCSQTLNHNVMYWYQQKSSQAPKLLFHYYDKDFNNEADTPDNFQSRRPNTSFCFLDIRSPGLGDTAMYLCATSRDFTGNPIYFGEGSWLTVV.

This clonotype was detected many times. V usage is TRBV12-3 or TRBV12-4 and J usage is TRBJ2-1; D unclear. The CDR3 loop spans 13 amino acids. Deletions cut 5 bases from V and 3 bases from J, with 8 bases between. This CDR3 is CASSVNFYNEQFF. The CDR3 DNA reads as TGTGCCAGCAGTGTTAATTTCTACAATGAGCAGTTCTTC.

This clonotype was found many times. This CDR3 is CSARDPGQSNEKLFF. CDR3 in DNA: TGCAGTGCTAGAGATCCTGGACAGAGTAATGAAAAACTGTTTTTT. The chain links TRBV20-1 to TRBJ1-4; maybe TRBD1 (6 bases). CDR3 length: 15 residues. Germline V lookup: CDR1 DFQATT, CDR2 SNEGSKA (reference sequence). Trimming pared 0 bases from V and 4 bases from J, leaving 12 bases between.

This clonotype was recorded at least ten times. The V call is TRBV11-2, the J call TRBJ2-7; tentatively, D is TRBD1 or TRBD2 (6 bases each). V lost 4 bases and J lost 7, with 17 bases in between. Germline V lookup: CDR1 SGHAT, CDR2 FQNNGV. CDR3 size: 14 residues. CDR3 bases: TGTGCCAGCAGCTACCCCAGGGGAGGATTGGAGCAGTACTTC. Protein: CASSYPRGGLEQYF.

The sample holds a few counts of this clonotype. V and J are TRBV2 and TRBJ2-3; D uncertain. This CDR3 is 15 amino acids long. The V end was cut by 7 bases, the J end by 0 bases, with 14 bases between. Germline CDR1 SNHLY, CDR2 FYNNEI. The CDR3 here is CASMVQALSTDTQYF. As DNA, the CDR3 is TGTGCCAGCATGGTCCAGGCCCTTAGCACAGATACGCAGTATTTT. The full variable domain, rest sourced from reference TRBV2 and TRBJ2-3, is EPEVTQTPSHQVTQMGQEVILRCVPISNHLYFYWYRQILGQKVEFLVSFYNNEISEKSEIFDDQFSVERPDGSNFTLKIRSTKLEDSAMYFCASMVQALSTDTQYFGPGTRLTVL.

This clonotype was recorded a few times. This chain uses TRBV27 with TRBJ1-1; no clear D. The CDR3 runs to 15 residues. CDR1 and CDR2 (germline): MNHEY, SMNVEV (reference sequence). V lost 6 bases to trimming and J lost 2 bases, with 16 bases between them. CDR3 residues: CASRKMAHANTEAFF. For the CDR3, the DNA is TGTGCCAGCAGAAAGATGGCACACGCCAACACTGAAGCTTTCTTT.

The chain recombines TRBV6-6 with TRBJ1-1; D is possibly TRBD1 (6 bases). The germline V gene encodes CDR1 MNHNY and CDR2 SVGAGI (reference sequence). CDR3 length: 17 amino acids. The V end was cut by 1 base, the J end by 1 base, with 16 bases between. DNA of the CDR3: TGTGCCAGCAGTTACTTTTTCCCCGGGACACAGAACACTGAAGCTTTCTTT. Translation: CASSYFFPGTQNTEAFF.

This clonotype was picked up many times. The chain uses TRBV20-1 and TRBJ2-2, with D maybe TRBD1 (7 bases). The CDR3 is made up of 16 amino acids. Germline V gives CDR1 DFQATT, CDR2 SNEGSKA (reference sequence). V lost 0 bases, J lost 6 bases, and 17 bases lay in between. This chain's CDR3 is CSARDRRGRGAGELFF. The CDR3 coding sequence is TGCAGTGCTAGAGATAGGCGGGGCAGGGGGGCCGGGGAGCTGTTTTTT.

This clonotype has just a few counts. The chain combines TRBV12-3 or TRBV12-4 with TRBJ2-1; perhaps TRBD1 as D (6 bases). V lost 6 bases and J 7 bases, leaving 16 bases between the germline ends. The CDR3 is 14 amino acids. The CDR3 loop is CASRSGVYQNEQFF. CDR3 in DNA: TGTGCCAGCAGGTCAGGGGTCTATCAAAATGAGCAGTTCTTC.

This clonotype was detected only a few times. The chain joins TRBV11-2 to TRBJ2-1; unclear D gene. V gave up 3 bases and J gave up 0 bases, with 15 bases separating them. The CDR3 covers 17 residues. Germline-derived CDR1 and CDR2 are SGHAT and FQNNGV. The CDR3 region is CASSFSSGPFSYNEQFF. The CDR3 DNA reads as TGTGCCAGCAGCTTCTCGTCCGGGCCCTTCTCCTACAATGAGCAGTTCTTC.

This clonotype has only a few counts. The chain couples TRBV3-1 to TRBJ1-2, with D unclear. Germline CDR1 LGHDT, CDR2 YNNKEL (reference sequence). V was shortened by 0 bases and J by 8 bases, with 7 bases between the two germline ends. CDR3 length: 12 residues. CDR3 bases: TGTGCCAGCAGCCAAGAGGCGACAGGCTACACCTTC. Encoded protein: CASSQEATGYTF.

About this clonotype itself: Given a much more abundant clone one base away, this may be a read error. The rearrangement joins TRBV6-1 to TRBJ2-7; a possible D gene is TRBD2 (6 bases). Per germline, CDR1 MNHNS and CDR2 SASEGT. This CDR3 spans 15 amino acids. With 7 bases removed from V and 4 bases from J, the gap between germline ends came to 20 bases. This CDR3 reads CASKKGGIGVYEQYF. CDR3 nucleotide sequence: TGTGCCAGCAAAAAGGGCGGGATAGGGGTTTACGAGCAGTACTTC.

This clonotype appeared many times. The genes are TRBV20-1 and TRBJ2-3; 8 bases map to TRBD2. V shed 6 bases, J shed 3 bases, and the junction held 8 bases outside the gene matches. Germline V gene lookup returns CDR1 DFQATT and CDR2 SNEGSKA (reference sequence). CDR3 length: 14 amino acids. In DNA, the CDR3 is TGCAGTGCCCAAGCGGGAGTGGGAACAGATACGCAGTATTTT. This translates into CSAQAGVGTDTQYF.

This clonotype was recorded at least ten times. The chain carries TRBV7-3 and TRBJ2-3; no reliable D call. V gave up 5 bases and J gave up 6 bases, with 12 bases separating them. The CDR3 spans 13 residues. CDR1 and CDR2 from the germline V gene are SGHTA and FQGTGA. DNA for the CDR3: TGTGCCAGCAGCCTCTTTTCTAGGGATACGCAGTATTTT. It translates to CASSLFSRDTQYF.

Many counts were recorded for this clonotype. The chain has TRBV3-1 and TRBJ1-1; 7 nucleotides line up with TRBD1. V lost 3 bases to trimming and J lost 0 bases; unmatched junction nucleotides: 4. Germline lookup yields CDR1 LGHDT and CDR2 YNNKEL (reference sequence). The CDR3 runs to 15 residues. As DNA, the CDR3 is TGTGCCAGCAGCCAGTTGGGACAGTTGAACACTGAAGCTTTCTTT. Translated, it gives CASSQLGQLNTEAFF.

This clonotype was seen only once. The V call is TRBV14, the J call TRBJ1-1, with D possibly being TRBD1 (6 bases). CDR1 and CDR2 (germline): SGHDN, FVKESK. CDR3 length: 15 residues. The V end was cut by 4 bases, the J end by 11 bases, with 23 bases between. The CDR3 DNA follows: TGTGCCAGCAGCCCGCAGACAGGAATTAAACTGGGGGCTTTCTTT. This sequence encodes CASSPQTGIKLGAFF.

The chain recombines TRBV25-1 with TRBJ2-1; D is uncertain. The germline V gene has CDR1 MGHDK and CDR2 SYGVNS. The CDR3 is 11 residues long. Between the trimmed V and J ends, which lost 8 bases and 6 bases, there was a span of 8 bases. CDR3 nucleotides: TGTGCCAGCTGGGCCGGCAATGAGCAGTTCTTC. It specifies CASWAGNEQFF.